The 20 T cell receptor beta chains listed next were all sequenced from one sample in a study of blood T cell repertoires in COVID-19. Data came from immunoSEQ multiplex PCR; TCRdb stores just in-frame clones and leaves some out. This sample has some 200,000 clones, with about 80% found just once. Specimen: PBMCs or T cells enriched from blood (not recorded which). All receptors derive from a woman in her forties with acute COVID-19.

V usage is TRBV14 and J usage is TRBJ2-5; TRBD2 matches 11 bases. CDR1 and CDR2 (germline): SGHDN, FVKESK. This CDR3 contains 19 residues. J lost 4 bases, V lost 0 bases, and 13 bases had no gene match. CDR3 region: CASSQESNLAGGPVETQYF. In DNA, the CDR3 is TGTGCCAGCAGCCAAGAATCGAACTTAGCGGGAGGGCCGGTAGAGACCCAGTACTTC.

The chain is built from TRBV10-1 and TRBJ2-5, with TRBD1 identical over 7 bases. There are 16 residues in the CDR3. Trimming at V came to 6 bases and at J to 5 bases, leaving 15 bases not matched to a gene. Germline loops: CDR1 WNHNN, CDR2 SYGVQD (reference sequence). Here the CDR3 DNA reads TGCGCCAGCAGCGACCCACGACAGGGACCAAAGGAGACCCAGTACTTC. It encodes CASSDPRQGPKETQYF.

The chain carries TRBV6-1 and TRBJ1-5; 9 bases are a match to TRBD1. CDR1 is MNHNS, CDR2 SASEGT, per germline. V was pared by 1 base and J by 5 bases, with 18 bases of the junction left unmatched. The length of the CDR3 is 20 residues. The CDR3 sequence is CASSEEVRTLETGGDQPQHF. In nucleotides, the CDR3 is TGTGCCAGCAGTGAAGAGGTACGGACCCTAGAAACAGGGGGCGATCAGCCCCAGCATTTT.

The genes are TRBV28 and TRBJ1-2; TRBD1 is a possible D gene (6 bases). The CDR3 consists of 13 residues. Trimming pared 5 bases from V and 5 bases from J, leaving 12 bases between. Germline lookup yields CDR1 MDHEN and CDR2 SYDVKM. Written as DNA, the CDR3 is TGTGCCAGCAGTCACAGGGTAGAGTATGGCTACACCTTC. It is translated as CASSHRVEYGYTF.

This chain connects TRBV7-2 to TRBJ2-7; TRBD2 matches 8 bases. Germline CDR1 and CDR2: SGHTA and FQGNSA. With 3 bases clipped from V and 7 bases from J, the junction kept 8 bases outside the gene matches. The CDR3 runs to 14 residues. This CDR3 reads CASSLERGRGEQYF. CDR3 nucleotide sequence: TGTGCCAGCAGCTTGGAGCGGGGGAGAGGGGAGCAGTACTTC.

V and J are TRBV6-6 and TRBJ2-1, with 10 bases identical to TRBD2. CDR1 MNHNY and CDR2 SVGAGI come from the germline V gene (reference sequence). This CDR3 has 16 amino acids. J was trimmed by 7 bases and V by 4 bases; bases with no gene match: 10. CDR3 amino acids: CASSSGLAEVYNEQFF. The CDR3, as DNA: TGTGCCAGCAGTTCCGGACTAGCGGAGGTTTATAATGAGCAGTTCTTC.

CDR3 DNA sequence: TGTGCCAGCAGCCCTACTTCGGGTGAAAAACTGTTTTTT. Translating it yields CASSPTSGEKLFF. The chain links TRBV7-9 to TRBJ1-4; unclear D gene. Between the trimmed V and J ends, which lost 5 bases and 7 bases, there was a span of 11 bases. This CDR3 region has 13 residues. Germline V CDR1 and CDR2: SEHNR, FQNEAQ (reference sequence).

This chain uses TRBV15 with TRBJ2-5; D possibly corresponds to TRBD2 (6 bases). V gave up 5 bases and J gave up 3 bases, with 16 bases separating them. The CDR3 spans 15 residues. CDR1 is LNHNV, CDR2 YYDKDF, per germline (reference sequence). The CDR3 DNA is TGTGCCACCAGCCGCCCTAACGGAGGGGAAGAGACCCAGTACTTC. Translating gives CATSRPNGGEETQYF.

This chain links TRBV18 with TRBJ2-2; D is unresolved. Germline V gene sequence: CDR1 KGHSH, CDR2 LQKENI. CDR3 length: 11 amino acids. The germline V and J ends were trimmed by 6 bases and 4 bases, with 3 bases remaining between them. As DNA, the CDR3 is TGTGCCAGCTCCCTCACCGGGGAGCTGTTTTTT. It translates to CASSLTGELFF.

The rearrangement uses TRBV28 and TRBJ2-7; D is uncertain. The germline CDR1 and CDR2 sequences are MDHEN and SYDVKM. The CDR3 runs to 15 residues. V lost 1 base and J lost 3, with 13 bases in between. The CDR3 coding sequence is TGTGCCAGCAGTTTATTGGGCAGAGAACGCTACGAGCAGTACTTC. It is translated as CASSLLGRERYEQYF.

This clone was counted between two and nine times. V gene TRBV5-1 combines with J gene TRBJ2-5, with a weak D call TRBD1 (6 bases). V was clipped by 1 base and J by 5 bases, with 12 bases between them. CDR1 and CDR2 (germline): SGHRS, YFSETQ. The CDR3 length is 14 residues. This CDR3 reads CASSLLQGMETQYF. The CDR3 DNA follows: TGCGCCAGCAGCTTGCTCCAGGGGATGGAGACCCAGTACTTC.

This clone was observed a single time. The V call is TRBV30, the J call TRBJ1-3; D possibly corresponds to TRBD1 (5 bases). V was cut by 2 bases and J by 3 bases, with 14 bases left in between. This CDR3 has 15 residues. Germline V gene data show CDR1 as GTSNPN and CDR2 as SVGIG (reference sequence). CDR3 sequence reads: CAWSFGAGFGNTIYF. In nucleotides, the CDR3 is TGTGCCTGGAGTTTCGGTGCAGGGTTTGGAAACACCATATATTTT.

J is TRBJ1-2 and V is TRBV20-1, with unresolved D. V was clipped by 3 bases and J by 5 bases, with 4 bases between them. The CDR3 contains 10 residues. Germline V gives CDR1 DFQATT, CDR2 SNEGSKA (reference sequence). CDR3 loop: CSASSYGYTF. DNA for the CDR3: TGCAGTGCTAGCTCTTATGGCTACACCTTC.

The J gene is TRBJ2-1, the V gene TRBV7-9, with 10 positions matching TRBD2. Trimming removed 4 bases from V and 0 bases from J; junction bases left unmatched: 6. Germline lookup yields CDR1 SEHNR and CDR2 FQNEAQ (reference sequence). The CDR3 contains 17 residues. The CDR3 DNA reads TGTGCCAGCAGCTCTAGCGGGAGAGGGGGCTCCTACAATGAGCAGTTCTTC. Translation: CASSSSGRGGSYNEQFF. The full variable domain, its missing parts supplied by reference TRBV7-9 and TRBJ2-1, is DTGVSQNPRHKITKRGQNVTFRCDPISEHNRLYWYRQTLGQGPEFLTYFQNEAQLEKSRLLSDRFSAERPKGSFSTLEIQRTEQGDSAMYLCASSSSGRGGSYNEQFFGPGTRLTVL.

For this clone: The DNA is left out, because the CDR3 cannot be placed on it with certainty; the CDR3 is given as TCRdb lists it. The rearrangement links TRBV29-1 to TRBJ1-2. CDR1 and CDR2 (germline): SQVTM, ANQGSEA. The CDR3 is 10 amino acids in total, end residues counted. The CDR3 region is CSVWRGNYTF.

The chain joins TRBV3-1 (or the pseudogene TRBV3-2) to TRBJ1-4, with D perhaps TRBD1 (5 bases). The germline CDR1 and CDR2 sequences are LGHDT and YNNKEL (reference sequence). The germline V and J ends were trimmed by 8 bases and 12 bases, with 19 bases remaining between them. The CDR3 consists of 13 residues. The CDR3 nucleotides read TGTGCCAGCGGGGTGGCAGGGCCGGGGGAACTGTTTTTT. Amino acids: CASGVAGPGELFF.

This rearrangement joins TRBV19 to TRBJ1-5; TRBD1 might be the D (6 bases). This CDR3 comprises 15 residues. V lost 7 bases and J lost 0, with 13 bases in between. Germline loops: CDR1 LNHDA, CDR2 SQIVND (reference sequence). The CDR3 region has the DNA TGTGCCAGTACCTCGGGACACTATAGCAATCAGCCCCAGCATTTT. This encodes CASTSGHYSNQPQHF.

V is TRBV28 and J is TRBJ2-1; D remains unclear. CDR3 length: 14 residues. Per the germline V gene, CDR1 is MDHEN and CDR2 is SYDVKM. Trimming took off 6 bases at V and 4 bases at J, with 13 bases between the two ends. Written as DNA, the CDR3 is TGTGCCAGCAGCCCTATAACTCCTTACAATGAGCAGTTCTTC. It is translated as CASSPITPYNEQFF.

This chain joins TRBV19 and TRBJ1-5; tentatively, D is TRBD1 (5 bases). Trimming shortened V by 5 bases and J by 0 bases, and 14 bases separated the two germline ends. CDR3 length equals 16 residues. Germline V lookup: CDR1 LNHDA, CDR2 SQIVND (reference sequence). The CDR3 DNA sequence: TGTGCCAGTAGTGAACTCAGGGTTCGTAGCAATCAGCCCCAGCATTTT. Amino acid sequence: CASSELRVRSNQPQHF.

The chain employs TRBV27 and TRBJ1-1; 9 bases map to TRBD1. The V segment lost 5 bases and the J segment 10 bases; nucleotides outside the gene matches: 5. Germline assignment: CDR1 MNHEY and CDR2 SMNVEV (reference sequence). The CDR3 is 12 amino acids. This chain's CDR3 is CASSKQGAAAFF. The CDR3 nucleotides are TGTGCCAGCAGTAAACAGGGGGCAGCAGCTTTCTTT.